The source of this T cell receptor beta chain is a study of shared clonotypes between healthy human individuals. Sequencing used immunoSEQ multiplex PCR; TCRdb keeps in-frame clones, though not all of them. The data show more than 2 million clones, approximately 95% seen once. This CDR3 spans 13 amino acids. The germline CDR1 and CDR2 sequences are SGHVS and FQNEAQ. V dropped 7 bases and J dropped 8 bases, with 17 bases sitting between them. The chain links TRBV7-8 to TRBJ1-2, with D perhaps TRBD1 (5 bases). The sequence came from a man younger than 35 in good health. Sequences were obtained from naive CD4+ T cells sorted from blood. Sample subset: CD45RA+ positively selected. The CDR3 sequence is CASTPKQGQGYTF. The CDR3 region has the DNA TGTGCCAGCACCCCGAAGCAGGGCCAGGGCTACACCTTC. Using reference TRBV7-8 and TRBJ1-2 for the parts outside the CDR3, the full variable domain is GAGVSQSPRYKVAKRGQDVALRCDPISGHVSLFWYQQALGQGPEFLTYFQNEAQLDKSGLPSDRFFAERPEGSVSTLKIQRTQQEDSAVYLCASTPKQGQGYTFGSGTRLTVV.